Sequencing of this T cell receptor beta chain was carried out in a study of blood T cells in healthy people across ages. Regarding the study as a whole: Observed TCR beta diversity per million T cells went down as age went up. This fall followed a roughly linear course with age.

As to this clonotype: The antigen remains undetermined.

Trimming cost V 4 bases and J 10 bases, with 23 bases left between them. CDR1 and CDR2 from the germline V gene are MDHEN and SYDVKM. This CDR3 is 16 amino acids long. Then a second PCR, running roughly 6 to 11 cycles, was carried out with a sample-barcoded 5' primer and a J-beta primer mix. Every sample produced at least 3 million CDR3-containing paired-end reads. Each CDR3 protein gets one entry after TCRdb re-called the 5' RACE reads with MiXCR. Seen here are some 860,000 distinct CDR3 sequences, 45% to 70% observed once, and the top ten hold about a quarter. The genes are TRBV28 and TRBJ2-1, with a weak D call TRBD1 (5 bases). Sequenced input: blood. The TCR sequence derives from a man aged 40-49 years in good health. The CDR3 spells CASSSPGRAFIKEQFF. The DNA for the CDR3 is TGTGCCAGCAGTTCCCCCGGCAGGGCTTTCATCAAGGAGCAGTTCTTC.